This TCR beta chain was recorded in a study of cytomegalovirus exposure and HLA in healthy donors. On the study more broadly: Earlier sequencing of 150 million to 200 million T cells yielded 95 million to 120 million unique TCR beta sequences. Whole-study results and caveats: Sequencing likely generated an artifact that appeared as a cluster of highly shared sequence variants. Later on, analysis showed that most CMV-associated TCR beta chains appeared to be HLA-restricted. Analysis was carried out at a later point, and it linked a missense DCLRE1C variant to TCR beta V- and J-gene trimming.

A remark on this clone: Its specificity is not known.

The length of the CDR3 is 12 residues. Germline V gene lookup returns CDR1 SGHVS and CDR2 FNYEAQ. J was trimmed by 4 bases and V by 10 bases; bases with no gene match: 6. PCR was performed using 60 Vbeta and 13 Jbeta primers. Profiled with immunoSEQ multiplex PCR; TCRdb holds only in-frame clones, not every one. Of about 140,000 clones listed, about three quarters were seen once; the top ten hold 1.5% to 2%. The receptor was isolated from a female donor in good health and CMV-seronegative. The sequenced material came from PBMCs. This chain joins TRBV7-6 and TRBJ1-1; TRBD1 matches at 7 bases. CDR3 sequence reads: CATSSGGTEAFF. DNA of the CDR3: TGTGCCACTTCCTCAGGGGGCACTGAAGCTTTCTTT.